The present T cell receptor (beta chain) was sequenced within a study of beta chain features in type 1 diabetes (dated by TCRdb to 2016 to 2018). Some background on the complete study: Mean age, gender distribution, total cell number and subset yield were not different between patients and healthy donors. Naive and central memory subsets were obtained from all 30 or so donors, but regulatory and stem cell-like memory subsets were isolated from only 8 patients and 8 healthy donors. The study compared TCRB repertoires of sorted circulating CD4+ T cell subsets between recently diagnosed type 1 diabetes patients and matched healthy donors. A total of 85 million to 140 million sorted cells were examined across all samples, and a strong correlation was observed between cell number per subset and RNA yield. Paper-wide results and their limitations: At VDJ recombination sites, patients with type 1 diabetes made fewer insertions and deleted more nucleotides, a pattern implying thymic rearrangement abnormalities. Naive, central memory and regulatory TCRB repertoires appeared more similar among patients than among healthy donors. PCR might favor shorter templates, but patient and control samples were amplified and corrected together, so any skew would affect both groups equally. Type 1 diabetes patients showed a moderate but significant shortening of TCRB CDR3 length in all four CD4+ subsets. Only small numbers of individuals were included in the HLA sub-analyses, which left unresolved whether HLA type had any influence on TCRB rearrangement. Because cDNA was sequenced instead of genomic DNA, highly expressing activated cells could be over-represented, though the groups showed no difference in activation or CD3 levels.

The CDR3 spans 15 residues, from the cysteine through the phenylalanine. The only DNA kept is the CDR3, 45 bases in frame from the first base. V is cut by 4 bases and J by 2 bases, and the space between the germline ends is 12 bases. The germline V gene (reference sequence) supplies CDR1 MNHEY and CDR2 SMNVEV. The entire amount of isolated RNA was reverse transcribed using the High Capacity cDNA Reverse Transcription Kit, so the sequenced TCRB transcripts were expressed ones. Deep immunoSEQ sequencing was applied to naive, central memory and regulatory T cell samples, giving an average of approximately 4 million total reads per sample. Sorted cells were lysed in RLT buffer, and RNA was extracted using DNase-treated RNeasy Micro or Mini kits according to cell number. To prevent cross-contamination, each cell subset was processed individually, whereas patient and healthy donor samples were processed jointly. The immunoSEQ multiplex PCR was used to amplify TCRB sequences from cDNA, yielding 87-bp fragments that span the CDR3 region. Sequencing of the amplicons was performed on the Illumina HiSeq platform. The original methods were these. PCR bias was corrected computationally using synthetic template baselines, and reads within Hamming distance 2 were collapsed, with unmergeable singletons discarded. Reads were aligned to IMGT to assign V, D and J genes, CDR3 length, and insertions or deletions at six rearrangement sites. Within each subset, clonotype counts were normalized to the number of sorted cells before true diversity and Gini coefficients were calculated with the tcR R package. Repertoire sharing was quantified using the overlap coefficient calculated on TCRB nucleotide sequences. Out-of-frame TCRB sequences from naive cells were analyzed as a proxy for the pre-selection repertoire. TCRdb retrieved this table from immuneACCESS and kept in-frame rearrangements only. Not all clones are present; in checked studies, unresolved V genes account for under half, and no reason is known for the remainder. Clone size and V and J calls were adopted from that table, with D and trimming inferred from the DNA. This sample is represented by 400,000 to 550,000 clones; about an eighth of them were singletons. The ten largest clonotypes hold approximately 0.05% of the sample.

Each donor gave one peripheral blood draw, averaging approximately 110 mL, which was collected into heparinised tubes. Naive, central memory, regulatory and stem cell-like memory CD4+ T cells were sorted on a BD FACSAria II using a panel including CD45RO, CCR7, CD25, CD127, CD95 and CD27. Purity was above 95% for every sorted population. PBMCs were isolated right away by Lymphoprep density gradient centrifugation and were stained directly, without culture. Samples were stained and sorted in pairs, with one healthy donor and one patient per experiment, so that batch effects were minimized. Of note for this clone: Its antigen is still unknown. Base qualities were left out, and no much larger clone turns up one base away.

Sequences were obtained from naive CD4+ T cells from blood. The cell subset or site label corresponds to: true naive CD4+ T cells. The chain is made from TRBV27 and TRBJ2-1, with the D segment identity uncertain. The TCR originated in a woman aged 18-30 years in good health. The CDR3 protein is CASSSDPWAYNEQFF. The sequenced DNA: TGTGCCAGCAGTTCAGACCCCTGGGCCTACAATGAGCAGTTCTTC.